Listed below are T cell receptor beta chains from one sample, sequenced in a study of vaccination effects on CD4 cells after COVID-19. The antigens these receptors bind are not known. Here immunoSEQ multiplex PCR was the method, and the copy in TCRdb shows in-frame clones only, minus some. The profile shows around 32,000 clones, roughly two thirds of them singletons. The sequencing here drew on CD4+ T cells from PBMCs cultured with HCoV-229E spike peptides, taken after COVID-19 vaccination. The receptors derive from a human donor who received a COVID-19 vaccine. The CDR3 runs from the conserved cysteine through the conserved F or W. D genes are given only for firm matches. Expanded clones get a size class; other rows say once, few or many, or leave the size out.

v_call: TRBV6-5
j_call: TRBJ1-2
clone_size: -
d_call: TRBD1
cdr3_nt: TGTGCCAGCGACAAACCCCAGGGGGGGAGCTATGGCTACACCTTC
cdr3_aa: CASDKPQGGSYGYTF

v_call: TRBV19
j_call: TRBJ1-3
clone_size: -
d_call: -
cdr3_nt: TGTGCCAGTAAAAGCTCTGGAAACACCATATATTTT
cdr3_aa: CASKSSGNTIYF

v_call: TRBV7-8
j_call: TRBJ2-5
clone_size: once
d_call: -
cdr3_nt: TGTGCCAGCAGCACGACCGGGAGCAGGGAGACCCAGTACTTC
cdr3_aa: CASSTTGSRETQYF

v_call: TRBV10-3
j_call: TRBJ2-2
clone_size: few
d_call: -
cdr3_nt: TGTGCCATCAGTGAGGAGAGACAACACACCGGGGAGCTGTTTTTT
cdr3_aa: CAISEERQHTGELFF

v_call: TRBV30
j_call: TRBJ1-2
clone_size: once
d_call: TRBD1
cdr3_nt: TGTGCCTGGAGTGTACCAGGGGGCAGCTATGGCTACACCTTC
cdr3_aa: CAWSVPGGSYGYTF

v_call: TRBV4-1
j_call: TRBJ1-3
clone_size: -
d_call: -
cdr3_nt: TGCGCCAGCAGCCAAGCGGGGGGATCTGGAAACACCATATATTTT
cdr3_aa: CASSQAGGSGNTIYF

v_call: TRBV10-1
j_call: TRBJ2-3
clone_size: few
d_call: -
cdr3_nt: TGCGCCAGCAGTGCAGAGGGGCGACCCACAGATACGCAGTATTTT
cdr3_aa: CASSAEGRPTDTQYF

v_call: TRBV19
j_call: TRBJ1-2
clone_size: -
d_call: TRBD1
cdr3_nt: TGTGCCAGCTCATTCTATAACCGGGACAGGGAAGACTATGGCTACACCTTC
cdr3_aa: CASSFYNRDREDYGYTF

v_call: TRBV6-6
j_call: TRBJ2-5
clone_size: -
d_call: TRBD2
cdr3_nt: TGTGCCAGCAGTTACTCACTAGCGGGGATACAAGAGACCCAGTACTTC
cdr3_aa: CASSYSLAGIQETQYF

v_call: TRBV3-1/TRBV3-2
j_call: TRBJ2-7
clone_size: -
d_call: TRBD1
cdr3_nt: TGTGCCAGCAGCCAGACAGGGGGCTACTACGAGCAGTACTTC
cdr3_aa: CASSQTGGYYEQYF

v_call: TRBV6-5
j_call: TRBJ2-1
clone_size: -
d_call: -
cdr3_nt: TGTGCCAGCAGTTACGCTGGGCCCGGGGAGCAGTTCTTC
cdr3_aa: CASSYAGPGEQFF

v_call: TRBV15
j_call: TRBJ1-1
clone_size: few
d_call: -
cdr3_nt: TGTGCCACCAGCAGTCCTCAGGGAATGATGAACACTGAAGCTTTCTTT
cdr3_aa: CATSSPQGMMNTEAFF

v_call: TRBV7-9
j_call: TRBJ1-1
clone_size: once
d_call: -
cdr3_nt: TGTGCCAGCAGCTTCTTGTACACTGAAGCTTTCTTT
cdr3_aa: CASSFLYTEAFF

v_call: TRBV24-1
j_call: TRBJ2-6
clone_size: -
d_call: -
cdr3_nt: TGTGCCACCAGTGTAGGCTCTGGGGCCAACGTCCTGACTTTC
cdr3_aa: CATSVGSGANVLTF

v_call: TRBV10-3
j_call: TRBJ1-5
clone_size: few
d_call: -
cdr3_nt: TGTGCCATCAGTGAGTCGTCGGTTAACAATCAGCCCCAGCATTTT
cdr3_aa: CAISESSVNNQPQHF

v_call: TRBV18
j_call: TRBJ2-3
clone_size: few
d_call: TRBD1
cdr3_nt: TGTGCCAGCTCGACAGGGCTGGAAGATACGCAGTATTTT
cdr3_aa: CASSTGLEDTQYF

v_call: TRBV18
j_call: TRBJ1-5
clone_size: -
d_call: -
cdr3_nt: TGTGCCAGCTCACCCCCACAGGACTATCAGCCCCAGCATTTT
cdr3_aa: CASSPPQDYQPQHF

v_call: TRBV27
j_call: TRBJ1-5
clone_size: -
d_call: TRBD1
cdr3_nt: TGTGCCAGCAGTTTATCCGCGGTGACAGGGGGTGACAATCAGCCCCAGCATTTT
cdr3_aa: CASSLSAVTGGDNQPQHF

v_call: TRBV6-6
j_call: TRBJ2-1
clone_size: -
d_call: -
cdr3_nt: TGTGCCACCGAACTCGGGTGGGCCTACAATGAGCAGTTCTTC
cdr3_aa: CATELGWAYNEQFF

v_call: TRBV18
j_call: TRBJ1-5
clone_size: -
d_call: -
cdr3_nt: TGTGCCAGCTCACCAAGTTCCAGGGGAAGCAATCAGCCCCAGCATTTT
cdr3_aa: CASSPSSRGSNQPQHF

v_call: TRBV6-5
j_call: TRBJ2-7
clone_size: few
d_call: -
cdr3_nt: TGTGCCAGCAGTTATTCCGACTCTGCCTACGAGCAGTACTTC
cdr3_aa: CASSYSDSAYEQYF

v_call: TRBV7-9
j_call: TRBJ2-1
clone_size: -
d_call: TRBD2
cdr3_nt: TGTGCCAGCAGCAAAGGGACTAGTAGCAATGAGCAGTTCTTC
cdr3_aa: CASSKGTSSNEQFF

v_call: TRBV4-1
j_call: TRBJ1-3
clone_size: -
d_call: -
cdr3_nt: TGCGCCAGCAGCCAAGTCTGGGTCGTCGGAAACACCATATATTTT
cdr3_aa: CASSQVWVVGNTIYF

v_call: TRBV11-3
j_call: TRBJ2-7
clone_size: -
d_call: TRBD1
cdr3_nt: TGTGCCAGCAGCAACGCGTCCGGGACAGGGAGTTACGAGCAGTACTTC
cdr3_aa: CASSNASGTGSYEQYF

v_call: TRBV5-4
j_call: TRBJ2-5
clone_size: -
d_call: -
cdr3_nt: TGTGCCAGCAGCTTGGATTCTCGTAGTTTAGAGACCCAGTACTTC
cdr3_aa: CASSLDSRSLETQYF

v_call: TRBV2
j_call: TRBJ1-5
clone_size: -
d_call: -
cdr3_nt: TGTGCCAGCAGTGAATCGGGTTTCAATCAGCCCCAGCATTTT
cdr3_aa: CASSESGFNQPQHF

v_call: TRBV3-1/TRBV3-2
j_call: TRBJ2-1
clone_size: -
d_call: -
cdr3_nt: TGTGCCAGCAGCCGAATCAGGGGCGGGGGAACCTACAATGAGCAGTTCTTC
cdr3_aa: CASSRIRGGGTYNEQFF

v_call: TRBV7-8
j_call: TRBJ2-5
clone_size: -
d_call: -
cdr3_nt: TGTGCCAGCAGCTCAGGGTACCAACAAGAGACCCAGTACTTC
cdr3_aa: CASSSGYQQETQYF

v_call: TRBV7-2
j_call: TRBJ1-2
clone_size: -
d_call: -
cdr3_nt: TGTGCCAGCAGTCACAGCTGGGGCGAGGGCTATGGCTACACCTTC
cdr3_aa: CASSHSWGEGYGYTF

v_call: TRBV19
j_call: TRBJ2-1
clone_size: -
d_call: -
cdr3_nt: TGTGCCAGTAGCATAGGCGGTAGCGGCTCATACAATGAGCAGTTCTTC
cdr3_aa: CASSIGGSGSYNEQFF

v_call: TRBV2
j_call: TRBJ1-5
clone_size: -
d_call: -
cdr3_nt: TGTGCCAGCAGTCCCCCCGTGTATAGCAATCAGCCCCAGCATTTT
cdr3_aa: CASSPPVYSNQPQHF

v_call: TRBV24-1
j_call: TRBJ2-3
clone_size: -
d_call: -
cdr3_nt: TGTGCCACCAGTGTCGAGGGCACAGATACGCAGTATTTT
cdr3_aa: CATSVEGTDTQYF

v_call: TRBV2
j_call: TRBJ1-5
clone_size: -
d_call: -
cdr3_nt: TGTGCCAGCAGTGAATGGGGGCGCAATCAGCCCCAGCATTTT
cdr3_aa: CASSEWGRNQPQHF

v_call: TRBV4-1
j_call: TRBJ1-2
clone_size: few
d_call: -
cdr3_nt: TGCGCCAGCAGCCAAGTAATTGAGGGCCGCTACACCTTC
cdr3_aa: CASSQVIEGRYTF

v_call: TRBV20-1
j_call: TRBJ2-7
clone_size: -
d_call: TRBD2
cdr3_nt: TGCAGTGCTAGTCACGGGACTAGCTACGAGCAGTACTTC
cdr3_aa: CSASHGTSYEQYF

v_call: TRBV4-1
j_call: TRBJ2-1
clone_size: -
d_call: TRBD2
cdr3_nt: TGCGCCAGCAGCCAAGTGTCGGGACTAGCTTACAATGAGCAGTTCTTC
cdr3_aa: CASSQVSGLAYNEQFF

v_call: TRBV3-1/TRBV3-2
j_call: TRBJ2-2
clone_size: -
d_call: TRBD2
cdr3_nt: TGTGCCAGCAGCCAAGACTGGCCTAGCGGGGGAGGGGCCGGGGAGCTGTTTTTT
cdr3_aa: CASSQDWPSGGGAGELFF

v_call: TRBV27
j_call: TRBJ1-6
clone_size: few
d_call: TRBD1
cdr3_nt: TGTGCCAGCAGTTCCGACAGGGGTGGGTCCTATAATTCACCCCTCCACTTT
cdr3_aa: CASSSDRGGSYNSPLHF

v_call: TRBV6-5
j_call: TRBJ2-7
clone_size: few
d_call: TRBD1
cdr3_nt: TGTGCCAGCAAACAGGGGCGCACCTCCTACGAGCAGTACTTC
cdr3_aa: CASKQGRTSYEQYF

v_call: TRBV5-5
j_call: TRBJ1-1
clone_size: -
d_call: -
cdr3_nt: TGTGCCAGCAGCCGGGTGGAGGGTTGGGACACTGAAGCTTTCTTT
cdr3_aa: CASSRVEGWDTEAFF

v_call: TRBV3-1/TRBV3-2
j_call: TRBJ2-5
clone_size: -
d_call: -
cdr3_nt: TGTGCCAGCCGACTAGGTCTGGAGACCCAGTACTTC
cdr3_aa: CASRLGLETQYF

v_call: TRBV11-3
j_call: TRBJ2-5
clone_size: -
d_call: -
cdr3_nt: TGTGCCAGCAGCTTAGGGGGGAGGAAGGCGGCCCAGTACTTC
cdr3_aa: CASSLGGRKAAQYF

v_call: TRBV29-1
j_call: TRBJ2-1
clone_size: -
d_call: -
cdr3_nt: TGCAGCGTTGAACCACAGGACCTGGCCATGGAGCAGTTCTTC
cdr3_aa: CSVEPQDLAMEQFF

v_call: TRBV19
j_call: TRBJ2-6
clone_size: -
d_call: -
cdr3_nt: TGTGCCAGCAGCCGCGGGGCTGGGGCCAACGTCCTGACTTTC
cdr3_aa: CASSRGAGANVLTF

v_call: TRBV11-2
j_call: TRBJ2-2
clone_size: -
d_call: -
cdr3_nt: TGTGCCAGCAGCCTCCTGTGGGGGCGGGCTAACACCGGGGAGCTGTTTTTT
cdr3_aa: CASSLLWGRANTGELFF

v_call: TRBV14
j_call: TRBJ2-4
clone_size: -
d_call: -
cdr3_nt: TGTGCCAGCAGCCAAGGGGCAGCGAGTTTTATTCAGTACTTC
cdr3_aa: CASSQGAASFIQYF

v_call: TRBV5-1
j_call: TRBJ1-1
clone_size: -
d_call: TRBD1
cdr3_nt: TGCGCCAGCAGGACGGGACAGCTGAACACTGAAGCTTTCTTT
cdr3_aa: CASRTGQLNTEAFF

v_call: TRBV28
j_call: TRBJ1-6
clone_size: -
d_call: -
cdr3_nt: TGTGCCAGCACGATAGGACAGATTAATTCACCCCTCCACTTT
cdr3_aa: CASTIGQINSPLHF

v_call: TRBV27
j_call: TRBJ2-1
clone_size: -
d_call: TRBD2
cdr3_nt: TGTGCCAGCAGTTACACTAGCGAAGAGCAGTTCTTC
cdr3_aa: CASSYTSEEQFF

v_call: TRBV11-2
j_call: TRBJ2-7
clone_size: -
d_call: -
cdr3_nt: TGTGCCAGCAGCTTAGTGCTAGCACCGACCTACGAGCAGTACTTC
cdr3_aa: CASSLVLAPTYEQYF